One and the same sample provided the 5 T cell receptor beta chains below, sequenced in a study of T-cell reconstitution after alpha-beta-depleted transplantation in children (dated by TCRdb to the mid-2010s). The method was PCR. Sequenced using an Illumina HiSeq 2500. To normalize quantification of the TCRbeta repertoire, the TCR libraries were built with molecular barcoding that relied on unique molecular identifiers. The public reads were run again by TCRdb, first through fastp at Q25 and then through MiXCR, and only productive beta chains were kept. Each CDR3 protein appears once, grouped with its most common genes and DNA. The sample contains about 110,000 distinct CDR3 sequences, around a tenth of them found a single time. The top ten constitute nearly 35% of the sample. The sample's treatment or condition label, decoded: allogeneic hematopoietic cell transplantation with graft depleted of TCRalphabeta T cells and CD19 B cells.

Sequenced here: PBMCs, sampled before TCRalphabeta/CD19-depleted stem cell transplant. The receptor set was obtained from a boy between 2 and 15 years old with acute lymphoblastic leukemia, due to receive a stem cell transplant.

This clonotype has a handful of counts. The chain carries TRBV5-1 and TRBJ2-5; D is perhaps TRBD1 or TRBD2 (5 bases each). Germline CDR1 is SGHRS and CDR2 is YFSETQ. The CDR3 covers 14 residues. Trimming left V 0 bases short and J 5 bases short, with 11 bases between. The CDR3 DNA reads TGCGCCAGCAGCTTGGTGGCTGAGGGGGAGACCCAGTACTTC. Protein sequence: CASSLVAEGETQYF.

This clonotype came up many times. The chain is built from TRBV20-1 and TRBJ2-1; 9 nucleotides line up with TRBD2. This CDR3 has 16 amino acids. V shed 0 bases, J shed 4 bases, and the junction held 7 bases outside the gene matches. Germline CDR1 is DFQATT and CDR2 is SNEGSKA (reference sequence). CDR3 nucleotides: TGCAGTGCTAGAGATAGGCCTAGCGGGGTATACAATGAGCAGTTCTTC. Protein sequence: CSARDRPSGVYNEQFF.

Many counts were recorded for this clonotype. The DNA of the CDR3 is TGTGCCAGCAGTGATCTTGGGTTGTTAGCTCCTAATGAAAAACTGTTTTTT. Translated: CASSDLGLLAPNEKLFF. This chain joins TRBV2 and TRBJ1-4; D unresolved. Between the trimmed V and J ends, which lost 3 bases and 3 bases, there was a span of 17 bases. The germline V gene has CDR1 SNHLY and CDR2 FYNNEI. The CDR3 length is 17 residues.

This clonotype was detected many times. The chain carries TRBV7-9 and TRBJ2-7; no reliable D call. The germline V gene has CDR1 SEHNR and CDR2 FQNEAQ (reference sequence). V lost 4 bases and J lost 0, with 4 bases in between. The CDR3 consists of 12 residues. DNA for the CDR3: TGTGCCAGCAGCTCTATCTCCTACGAGCAGTACTTC. Its protein product is CASSSISYEQYF. Full variable domain (remainder filled in from reference TRBV7-9 and TRBJ2-7): DTGVSQNPRHKITKRGQNVTFRCDPISEHNRLYWYRQTLGQGPEFLTYFQNEAQLEKSRLLSDRFSAERPKGSFSTLEIQRTEQGDSAMYLCASSSISYEQYFGPGTRLTVT.

The sample holds many counts of this clonotype. The V call is TRBV11-2, the J call TRBJ2-1; 10 nucleotides match TRBD2. The CDR3 sequence is 15 residues long. Germline V gene lookup returns CDR1 SGHAT and CDR2 FQNNGV. J gave up 0 bases and V 4 bases, and 0 bases lay outside the gene matches. For the CDR3, the DNA is TGTGCCAGCAGCTCTAGCGGGAGCTCCTACAATGAGCAGTTCTTC. Translating gives CASSSSGSSYNEQFF.